This TCR beta chain was recovered during a study of blood T cell repertoires in COVID-19. The wider study: COVID-19 samples, acute and convalescent, were from the United States, Italy and Spain. PBMCs, B-cell-depleted T cells, or T cells provided the cDNA or gDNA that made up the material.

The CDR3 totals 14 residues. V was clipped by 8 bases and J by 4 bases; unmatched bases: 9. CDR1 MDHEN and CDR2 SYDVKM come from the germline V gene. Sequenced by immunoSEQ multiplex PCR; TCRdb stores in-frame clones only, minus some. This table holds about 98,000 clones, about 84% found once. This sequence joins TRBV28 and TRBJ1-2; the match to TRBD1 covers 8 bases. The TCR sequence derives from an elderly woman with acute or convalescent COVID-19. The source material was peripheral blood. CDR3 residues: CASSGQGVIYGYTF. CDR3 in DNA: TGTGCCAGCTCCGGACAGGGAGTTATCTATGGCTACACCTTC.